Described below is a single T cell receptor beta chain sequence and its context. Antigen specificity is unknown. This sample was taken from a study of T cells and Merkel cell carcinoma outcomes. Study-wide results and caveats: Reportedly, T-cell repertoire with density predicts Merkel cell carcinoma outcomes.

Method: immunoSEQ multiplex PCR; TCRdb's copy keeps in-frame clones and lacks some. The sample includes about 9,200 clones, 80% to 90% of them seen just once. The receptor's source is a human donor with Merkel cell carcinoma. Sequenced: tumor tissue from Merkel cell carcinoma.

The DNA for the CDR3 is TGCAGCGTTGGTGCAGAAAAACTGTTTTTT. Residues: CSVGAEKLFF. V is TRBV29-1 and J is TRBJ1-4; D not resolved. This CDR3 is built from 10 residues. The V end was cut by 4 bases, the J end by 8 bases, with 5 bases between. CDR1 is SQVTM, CDR2 ANQGSEA, per germline.